Listed below are T cell receptor beta chains from one sample, sequenced in a study of blood T cell repertoires in COVID-19. Repertoires were generated with immunoSEQ multiplex PCR, while TCRdb's copy carries only in-frame clones and drops some. The sample holds nearly 300,000 clones, 88% seen once. Sequencing input: peripheral blood. These receptors all stem from a woman between 25 and 40 years old who had recovered from COVID-19. The conserved cysteine and the conserved F or W are not part of the CDR3 here.

v_call: TRBV2; cdr3_length: 11; j_call: TRBJ1-1; cdr3_aa: ASSGLRGAEAF
v_call: TRBV6-1; cdr3_length: 14; j_call: TRBJ1-1; cdr3_aa: ASSVGQGAMNTEAF
v_call: TRBV6-5; cdr3_length: 11; j_call: TRBJ1-1; cdr3_aa: ASRNYLNTEAF
v_call: TRBV5-5; cdr3_length: 14; j_call: TRBJ2-7; cdr3_aa: ASSSAFEDRGYEQY
v_call: TRBV5-4; cdr3_length: 14; j_call: TRBJ2-1; cdr3_aa: ASSSSSGASYNEQF
v_call: TRBV14; cdr3_length: 12; j_call: TRBJ2-1; cdr3_aa: ASSLSGVRNEQF
v_call: TRBV28; cdr3_length: 12; j_call: TRBJ1-5; cdr3_aa: ASSFRVYNQPQH
v_call: TRBV24-1; cdr3_length: 13; j_call: TRBJ1-2; cdr3_aa: ATSEGSAPPYGYT
v_call: TRBV6-6; cdr3_length: 12; j_call: TRBJ2-7; cdr3_aa: ASRLTGDSYEQY
v_call: TRBV18; cdr3_length: 14; j_call: TRBJ2-2; cdr3_aa: ASSRPPGTNTGELF
v_call: TRBV11-2; cdr3_length: 14; j_call: TRBJ2-2; cdr3_aa: ASSPRRDSNTGELF
v_call: TRBV7-8; cdr3_length: 10; j_call: TRBJ2-3; cdr3_aa: ASSFSGGGMN
v_call: TRBV7-9; cdr3_length: 13; j_call: TRBJ2-7; cdr3_aa: ASSLDAGGKVEQY
v_call: TRBV24-1; cdr3_length: 14; j_call: TRBJ2-6; cdr3_aa: ATSDRGGTGANVLT
v_call: TRBV4-2; cdr3_length: 17; j_call: TRBJ2-2; cdr3_aa: ASSESPRGLAVPAGELF
v_call: TRBV3-1/TRBV3-2; cdr3_length: 12; j_call: TRBJ2-5; cdr3_aa: ASSQGGDQETQY
v_call: TRBV5-5; cdr3_length: 11; j_call: TRBJ2-5; cdr3_aa: ASTTASQETQY
v_call: TRBV18; cdr3_length: 15; j_call: TRBJ1-2; cdr3_aa: ASSPPGQGARVYGYT
v_call: TRBV4-2; cdr3_length: 14; j_call: TRBJ2-5; cdr3_aa: ASSQDLNGGAETQY
v_call: TRBV12-3/TRBV12-4; cdr3_length: 10; j_call: TRBJ2-1; cdr3_aa: ASTPSPNEQF
v_call: TRBV7-2; cdr3_length: 13; j_call: TRBJ1-6; cdr3_aa: ASTPPGAYNSPLH
v_call: TRBV7-3; cdr3_length: 16; j_call: TRBJ2-1; cdr3_aa: ASSLVSPGTGGLHEQF
v_call: TRBV14; cdr3_length: 15; j_call: TRBJ2-3; cdr3_aa: ASSQRLAGGPGDTQY
v_call: TRBV7-8; cdr3_length: 11; j_call: TRBJ1-1; cdr3_aa: ASSLGGGTEAF
v_call: TRBV18; cdr3_length: 10; j_call: TRBJ1-1; cdr3_aa: ASSPGALGAF
v_call: TRBV28; cdr3_length: 11; j_call: TRBJ1-5; cdr3_aa: ASSLLENQPQH
v_call: TRBV2; cdr3_length: 12; j_call: TRBJ1-5; cdr3_aa: ASSVGTFNQPQH
v_call: TRBV27; cdr3_length: 14; j_call: TRBJ2-5; cdr3_aa: ASSLSYRSMGETQY
v_call: TRBV5-1; cdr3_length: 17; j_call: TRBJ1-2; cdr3_aa: ASSPSDRGMAYTNYGYT
v_call: TRBV10-3; cdr3_length: 10; j_call: TRBJ1-2; cdr3_aa: AIYRQDYGYT
v_call: TRBV24-1; cdr3_length: 11; j_call: TRBJ1-2; cdr3_aa: ATSDRGNYGYT